These 31 T cell receptor beta chains share one sample of origin, sequenced in a study of T cell responses to AZD1222 COVID-19 vaccine (dated by TCRdb to the early 2020s). The sample's time point label is to be understood as: baseline before first vaccination. Libraries came from the immunoSEQ multiplex PCR assay. TCRdb mirrors the immuneACCESS table, restricted to in-frame sequences. Some clones are absent from its copies; in checked studies, under half trace to an unresolved V gene, and the reason for the others is unknown. This sample has about 140,000 clones in its table, and 85% to 95% of those were observed once. The ten largest account for roughly 3.1% of the sample. Sequenced here: peripheral blood, sampled on day 0 of AZD1222 vaccination. The source is an adult in good health.

The chain carries TRBV5-4 and TRBJ1-1, with D possibly TRBD1 on 5 matching bases. This CDR3 contains 15 residues. Looked up from germline, CDR1 is SGHNT and CDR2 is YYREEE (reference sequence). Trimming took off 5 bases at V and 0 bases at J, with 14 bases between the two ends. The CDR3, as DNA: TGTGCCAGCAGTCCTGACAGACTGATGAACACTGAAGCTTTCTTT. Encoded protein: CASSPDRLMNTEAFF. Full variable domain (outside the CDR3, taken from reference TRBV5-4 and TRBJ1-1): ETGVTQSPTHLIKTRGQQVTLRCSSQSGHNTVSWYQQALGQGPQFIFQYYREEENGRGNFPPRFSGLQFPNYSSELNVNALELDDSALYLCASSPDRLMNTEAFFGQGTRLTVV.

The chain couples TRBV4-2 to TRBJ1-1; TRBD1 is a possible D gene (5 bases). CDR1 LGHNA and CDR2 YNFKEQ come from the germline V gene. The CDR3 is made up of 16 amino acids. V lost 0 bases to trimming and J lost 5 bases, with 16 bases between them. The CDR3 DNA sequence: TGTGCCAGCAGCCAAGAGCAGCAGGGATACGTTACTGAAGCTTTCTTT. It codes for CASSQEQQGYVTEAFF.

This chain connects TRBV5-1 to TRBJ2-1; TRBD2 agrees at 13 bases. The CDR3 has 17 residues. Germline CDR1 is SGHRS and CDR2 is YFSETQ. V lost 3 bases to trimming and J lost 6 bases; unmatched junction nucleotides: 9. CDR3 in DNA: TGCGCCAGCAGCTCCCGGACTAGCGGGAGTTGGGGCAATGAGCAGTTCTTC. This encodes CASSSRTSGSWGNEQFF.

The chain links TRBV9 to TRBJ2-3; D ambiguous. CDR1 and CDR2 from the germline V gene are SGDLS and YYNGEE. The CDR3 runs 13 residues. The germline V and J ends were trimmed by 1 base and 3 bases, with 6 bases remaining between them. CDR3 region: CASSVFPTDTQYF. The DNA for the CDR3 is TGTGCCAGCAGCGTATTTCCAACAGATACGCAGTATTTT.

This clone was counted a single time. The chain employs TRBV10-3 and TRBJ1-2; 8 positions agree with TRBD1. The CDR3 runs 14 residues. Germline V CDR1 and CDR2: ENHRY, SYGVKD. J gave up 5 bases and V 4 bases, and 6 bases lay outside the gene matches. The chain's CDR3 is CAISGGTGEYGYTF. CDR3 DNA sequence: TGTGCCATCAGTGGGGGGACAGGAGAGTATGGCTACACCTTC.

The CDR3 sequence: CAWSPDRGLYGYTF. In DNA, the CDR3 is TGTGCCTGGAGTCCCGACAGGGGACTTTATGGCTACACCTTC. This chain joins TRBV30 and TRBJ1-2; 8 bases line up with TRBD1. This CDR3 has 14 residues. Germline CDR1 is GTSNPN and CDR2 is SVGIG (reference sequence). Unmatched junction bases numbered 7, after V lost 2 bases and J lost 5 bases.

The rearrangement uses TRBV7-9 and TRBJ1-1; 7 positions match TRBD1. This CDR3 is 14 amino acids long. CDR1 and CDR2 (germline): SEHNR, FQNEAQ (reference sequence). Losses at the gene ends were 4 bases for V and 1 base for J; bases not matched to a gene: 3. Here the CDR3 reads CASSYTGANTEAFF. The CDR3 DNA reads TGTGCCAGCAGCTATACAGGGGCGAACACTGAAGCTTTCTTT.

The chain recombines TRBV6-6 with TRBJ1-2; TRBD1 is a possible D gene (5 bases). CDR1 MNHNY and CDR2 SVGAGI come from the germline V gene (reference sequence). This CDR3 region has 11 residues. Trimming removed 8 bases from V and 5 bases from J, with 9 bases in between. Written as DNA, the CDR3 is TGTGCCAGCGGCGGGGGGTATGGCTACACCTTC. This translates into CASGGGYGYTF.

The J gene is TRBJ2-2, the V gene TRBV24-1; D might be TRBD2 (6 bases). CDR3 length: 18 residues. The germline V gene encodes CDR1 KGHDR and CDR2 SFDVKD. Trimming took off 4 bases at V and 1 base at J, with 18 bases between the two ends. CDR3 DNA: TGTGCCACCAGTGACCCCCTTGCGGGACTGATGAACACCGGGGAGCTGTTTTTT. Its protein is CATSDPLAGLMNTGELFF.

This chain uses TRBV30 with TRBJ1-3, with TRBD1 matching 8 bases. Germline V CDR1 and CDR2: GTSNPN, SVGIG (reference sequence). J gave up 4 bases and V 7 bases, and 12 bases lay outside the gene matches. This CDR3 region has 15 residues. In nucleotides, the CDR3 is TGTGCCTTGGGACGCCGAGGGACAGGAGGAAACACCATATATTTT. This sequence encodes CALGRRGTGGNTIYF.

This sequence joins TRBV5-6 and TRBJ2-7; D not resolved. The CDR3 covers 13 residues. V was cut by 2 bases and J by 2 bases, with 8 bases left in between. In germline, CDR1 is SGHDT, CDR2 YYEEEE. CDR3: CASSLDIPYEQYF. CDR3 in DNA: TGTGCCAGCAGCTTAGACATTCCCTACGAGCAGTACTTC.

The chain recombines TRBV2 with TRBJ1-2; D is unresolved. The V gene's germline CDR1 is SNHLY and CDR2 FYNNEI. This CDR3 spans 13 amino acids. V was shortened by 8 bases and J by 3 bases, with 13 bases between the two germline ends. The chain's CDR3 is CASRPVGYYGYTF. CDR3 coding DNA: TGTGCCAGCCGCCCGGTGGGATACTATGGCTACACCTTC.

The chain uses TRBV15 and TRBJ2-2, with D perhaps matching TRBD2 (6 bases). V lost 0 bases, J lost 5 bases, and 10 bases lay in between. Germline V CDR1 and CDR2: LNHNV, YYDKDF (reference sequence). This CDR3 contains 15 residues. The CDR3 DNA reads as TGTGCCACCAGCAGAGATGACGGGACTACCGGGGAGCTGTTTTTT. Protein product: CATSRDDGTTGELFF.

V gene TRBV7-3 combines with J gene TRBJ1-2; no reliable D call. V was trimmed by 1 base and J by 7 bases, leaving 10 bases between them. This CDR3 contains 13 residues. CDR1 is SGHTA, CDR2 FQGTGA, per germline. CDR3 coding DNA: TGTGCCAGCAGCTTAATACCTGGCCGTGGCTACACCTTC. Amino acids: CASSLIPGRGYTF.

The CDR3, as DNA: TGTGCCAGCAGCCAAGACGGGACAGCCTATGGCTACACCTTC. Residues: CASSQDGTAYGYTF. V and J are TRBV3-1 (or the pseudogene TRBV3-2) and TRBJ1-2; TRBD1 matches 7 bases. The CDR3 sequence is 14 residues long. The V gene end was trimmed by 0 bases and the J gene end by 4 bases; junction bases not matched to a gene: 2. The germline CDR1 and CDR2 sequences are LGHDT and YNNKEL (reference sequence).

Only one count was recorded for this clone. The V gene is TRBV28, the J gene TRBJ1-4; maybe TRBD1 (6 bases). The CDR3 spans 14 residues. The V gene's germline CDR1 is MDHEN and CDR2 SYDVKM. V was pared by 3 bases and J by 3 bases, with 8 bases between. The CDR3 DNA is TGTGCCAGCAGTTTGCAGGGGTCTAATGAAAAACTGTTTTTT. It codes for CASSLQGSNEKLFF.

The chain is built from TRBV19 and TRBJ1-4; unclear D gene. From germline, CDR1 is LNHDA and CDR2 SQIVND (reference sequence). Trimming took 6 bases from V and 0 from J, leaving 8 bases between them. CDR3 size: 14 residues. CDR3 region: CASRSFSTNEKLFF. CDR3 in DNA: TGTGCCAGTAGGTCTTTTTCAACTAATGAAAAACTGTTTTTT.

This clone was observed a single time. The J gene is TRBJ1-3, the V gene TRBV4-2; maybe TRBD1 (5 bases). V lost 4 bases to trimming and J lost 2 bases, with 18 bases between them. This CDR3 region has 17 residues. The germline V gene encodes CDR1 LGHNA and CDR2 YNFKEQ. CDR3 bases: TGTGCCAGCAGCCGGGGACTAGGGGTAAATACTGGAAACACCATATATTTT. Its protein is CASSRGLGVNTGNTIYF.

The rearrangement joins TRBV6-5 to TRBJ2-1, with D maybe TRBD2 (6 bases). The V and J ends lost 4 bases and 10 bases respectively, with 14 bases between them. The germline gives CDR1 MNHEY, CDR2 SVGAGI. This CDR3 spans 13 amino acids. Here the CDR3 DNA reads TGTGCCAGCAGTTGGACTACATCAACGGAGCAGTTCTTC. Encoded protein: CASSWTTSTEQFF.

The rearrangement uses TRBV7-9 and TRBJ1-1, with D unclear. Germline-derived CDR1 and CDR2 are SEHNR and FQNEAQ (reference sequence). The CDR3 runs 13 residues. V dropped 5 bases and J dropped 5 bases, with 12 bases sitting between them. This CDR3 reads CASSPGWRTEAFF. CDR3 coding DNA: TGTGCCAGCAGCCCGGGATGGAGGACTGAAGCTTTCTTT. Drawing the rest from reference TRBV7-9 and TRBJ1-1, the complete variable domain is DTGVSQNPRHKITKRGQNVTFRCDPISEHNRLYWYRQTLGQGPEFLTYFQNEAQLEKSRLLSDRFSAERPKGSFSTLEIQRTEQGDSAMYLCASSPGWRTEAFFGQGTRLTVV.

About this clone: Other DNA sequences within the sample encode an identical CDR3. The chain employs TRBV4-1 and TRBJ1-5; D is unresolved. The CDR3 extends over 13 amino acids. Germline lookup yields CDR1 MGHRA and CDR2 YSYEKL. The ends were cut back, 1 base at V and 2 bases at J, with 3 bases in the middle. This CDR3 reads CASSQVGNQPQHF. The CDR3 DNA reads TGCGCCAGCAGCCAAGTTGGCAATCAGCCCCAGCATTTT.

The rearrangement joins TRBV9 to TRBJ1-6; no firm D call. Per the germline V gene, CDR1 is SGDLS and CDR2 is YYNGEE. The CDR3 contains 15 residues. Trimming pared 3 bases from V and 3 bases from J, leaving 10 bases between. Here the CDR3 reads CASSEGHSYNSPLHF. Written as DNA, the CDR3 is TGTGCCAGCAGCGAGGGCCACAGCTATAATTCACCCCTCCACTTT.

The chain links TRBV5-1 to TRBJ1-6; D remains ambiguous. CDR1 SGHRS and CDR2 YFSETQ come from the germline V gene. The CDR3 has 15 amino acids. The ends were cut back, 0 bases at V and 2 bases at J, with 6 bases in the middle. This CDR3 reads CASSLEGAYNSPLHF. DNA of the CDR3: TGCGCCAGCAGCTTGGAAGGAGCCTATAATTCACCCCTCCACTTT.

This chain links TRBV6-5 with TRBJ1-6; 7 nucleotides align to TRBD1. The CDR3 consists of 13 residues. The trim removed 11 bases at V and 8 bases at J, leaving 9 bases unmatched. The V gene's germline CDR1 is MNHEY and CDR2 SVGAGI. This CDR3 reads CAAKQGLHSPLHF. The CDR3 coding sequence is TGTGCCGCCAAACAGGGGTTACATTCACCCCTCCACTTT.

This chain joins TRBV2 and TRBJ2-3, with 7 bases identical to TRBD2. J lost 3 bases, V lost 7 bases, and 10 bases had no gene match. Germline V lookup: CDR1 SNHLY, CDR2 FYNNEI. The CDR3 loop spans 15 amino acids. The CDR3 is CASTPSGDETDTQYF. CDR3 DNA sequence: TGTGCCAGCACCCCCAGCGGGGATGAGACAGATACGCAGTATTTT. Full variable domain (missing parts from reference TRBV2 and TRBJ2-3): EPEVTQTPSHQVTQMGQEVILRCVPISNHLYFYWYRQILGQKVEFLVSFYNNEISEKSEIFDDQFSVERPDGSNFTLKIRSTKLEDSAMYFCASTPSGDETDTQYFGPGTRLTVL.

The V call is TRBV2, the J call TRBJ2-4; 7 nucleotides agree with TRBD2. In germline, CDR1 is SNHLY, CDR2 FYNNEI. The CDR3 consists of 15 residues. Trimming took 4 bases from V and 3 from J; bases not matched to a gene: 6. CDR3 DNA: TGTGCCAGCAGTGCCCCTTCTAGCGGCAAAAACATTCAGTACTTC. It yields the protein CASSAPSSGKNIQYF.

The chain uses TRBV4-2 and TRBJ2-1; a possible D gene is TRBD2 (7 bases). The V end was cut by 7 bases, the J end by 0 bases, with 10 bases between. The CDR3 length is 14 residues. CDR1 is LGHNA and CDR2 is YNFKEQ in the germline V gene. The CDR3 DNA reads as TGTGCCAGCAAGGGGGGGAGCTCCTACAATGAGCAGTTCTTC. This codes for CASKGGSSYNEQFF.

The chain has TRBV28 and TRBJ2-7; 10 nucleotides line up with TRBD1. The CDR3 loop spans 14 amino acids. CDR1 is MDHEN and CDR2 is SYDVKM in the germline V gene. J gave up 3 bases and V 5 bases, and 4 bases lay outside the gene matches. The CDR3 spells CASSPGTGVYEQYF. DNA of the CDR3: TGTGCCAGCAGTCCCGGGACAGGGGTCTACGAGCAGTACTTC.

The genes are TRBV19 and TRBJ1-2, with D unresolved. The CDR3 extends over 14 amino acids. Looked up from germline, CDR1 is LNHDA and CDR2 is SQIVND (reference sequence). V lost 6 bases and J lost 8, with 19 bases in between. The CDR3 is CASSPSASHYGYTF. The CDR3 DNA reads as TGTGCCAGTAGCCCCTCCGCCAGTCATTACGGCTACACCTTC.

CDR3 protein: CASSVHQGSNGYTF. The CDR3 DNA follows: TGTGCCAGCAGCGTTCATCAGGGGTCGAATGGCTACACCTTC. V usage is TRBV9 and J usage is TRBJ1-2; possible D gene TRBD1, 6 bases. The CDR3 consists of 14 residues. Germline V gives CDR1 SGDLS, CDR2 YYNGEE. The ends were cut back, 2 bases at V and 6 bases at J, with 14 bases in the middle.

V gene TRBV7-6 combines with J gene TRBJ2-7, with TRBD1 matching over 10 bases. CDR3 length: 18 residues. Germline V gene sequence: CDR1 SGHVS, CDR2 FNYEAQ. With V trimmed by 5 bases and J by 6 bases, 19 bases remained unmatched. DNA for the CDR3: TGTGCCAGCAGCCTACTTGCCACGACCGGACAGGGGGATGCCGAGCAGTACTTC. Translation: CASSLLATTGQGDAEQYF.